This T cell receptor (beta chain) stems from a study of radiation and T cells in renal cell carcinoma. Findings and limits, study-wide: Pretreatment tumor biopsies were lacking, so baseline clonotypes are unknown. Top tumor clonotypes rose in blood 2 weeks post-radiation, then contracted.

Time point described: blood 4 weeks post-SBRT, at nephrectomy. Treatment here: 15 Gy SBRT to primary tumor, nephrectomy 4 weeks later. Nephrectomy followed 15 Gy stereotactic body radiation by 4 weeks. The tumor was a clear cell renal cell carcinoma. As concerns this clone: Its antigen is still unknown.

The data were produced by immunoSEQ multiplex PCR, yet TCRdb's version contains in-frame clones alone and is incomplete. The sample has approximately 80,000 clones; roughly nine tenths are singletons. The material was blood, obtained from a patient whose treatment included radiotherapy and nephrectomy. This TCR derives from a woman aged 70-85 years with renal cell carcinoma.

The CDR3 nucleotides read TGCAGCGTGTCGACAGGGGTGAACACTGAAGCTTTCTTT. Translation gives CSVSTGVNTEAFF. The chain uses TRBV29-1 and TRBJ1-1, with TRBD1 matching over 8 bases. V shed 6 bases and J 0 bases; nucleotides not matched to a gene: 3. Germline lookup yields CDR1 SQVTM and CDR2 ANQGSEA. The CDR3 runs to 13 residues.